This T cell receptor (beta chain) was found in a study of T cell responses to AZD1222 COVID-19 vaccine. Produced via immunoSEQ multiplex PCR; TCRdb's table is partial and in-frame only. The repertoire consists of approximately 100,000 clones, with 75% to 90% occurring once and the leading ten covering roughly 5.3%. Trimming stripped 0 bases from V and 8 bases from J, with 8 bases between. The CDR3 covers 13 residues. CDR1 and CDR2 (germline): KGHSH, LQKENI. Concerning this clone itself: The antigen is undetermined.

Study-level results: The study found vaccine-associated CD4 TCRs spanning spike, dominant at 160-218 and 743-854. At study baseline, merely five or six AZD1222 recipients were seropositive.

The origin of this receptor is an adult in good health. Source: peripheral blood, taken on day 0 of AZD1222 vaccination. This chain joins TRBV18 and TRBJ2-1; D is unresolved. CDR3 sequence: CASSPPSAHEQFF. The CDR3 nucleotides are TGTGCCAGCTCACCACCATCTGCGCATGAGCAGTTCTTC.